The subject of this entry is one T cell receptor beta chain. Its antigen is unknown. These data are taken from a study of vaccination and CD4 T cells after COVID-19. Study in general: With a range of 35 to 161, the median interval from diagnosis to drawing post-COVID samples was 90 to 120 days.

Indicated treatment: roughly ten-day PBMC culture with coronavirus spike peptide pools or control peptides (ViraFEST assay). The CDR3 consists of 17 residues. CDR1 is DFQATT and CDR2 is SNEGSKA in the germline V gene (reference sequence). Trimming removed 0 bases from V and 4 bases from J; junction bases left unmatched: 12. General study points: Clonotypes reactive to SARS-CoV-2 had a median that went up from approximately 21 to 40, but not significantly. 304 of 307 vaccine-specific clones from convalescent patients were spike mono-reactive.

Sequenced with the Oncomine TCR Beta short-read assay was DNA taken from cultured CD4+ T cells. TCRdb redid the calling of the PCR reads with MiXCR, one entry per CDR3 protein. The sample lists approximately 8,100 distinct CDR3 sequences, around 50% occurring once. Sequencing was done on a sample of CD4+ T cells from blood, cultured in vitro. The V and J genes are TRBV20-1 and TRBJ2-1; TRBD2 aligns across 7 bases. This TCR was sampled from a human donor who had recovered from COVID-19. CDR3 region: CSARDPGGRERYNEQFF. CDR3 DNA sequence: TGCAGTGCTAGAGATCCAGGAGGGCGGGAGCGATACAATGAGCAGTTCTTC.